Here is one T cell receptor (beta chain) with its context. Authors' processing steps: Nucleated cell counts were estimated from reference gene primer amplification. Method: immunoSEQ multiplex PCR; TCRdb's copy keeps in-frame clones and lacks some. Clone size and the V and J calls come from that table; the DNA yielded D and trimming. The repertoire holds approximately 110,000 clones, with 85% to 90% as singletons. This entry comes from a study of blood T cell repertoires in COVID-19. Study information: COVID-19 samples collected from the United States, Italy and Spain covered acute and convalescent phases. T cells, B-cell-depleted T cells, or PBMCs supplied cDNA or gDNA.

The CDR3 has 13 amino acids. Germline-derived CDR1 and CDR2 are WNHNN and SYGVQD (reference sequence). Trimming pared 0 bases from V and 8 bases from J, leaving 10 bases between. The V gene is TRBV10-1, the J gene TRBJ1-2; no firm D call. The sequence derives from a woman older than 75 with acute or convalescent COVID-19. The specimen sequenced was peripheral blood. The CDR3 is CASSESSSFGYTF. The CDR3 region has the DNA TGCGCCAGCAGTGAGTCGAGTAGTTTCGGCTACACCTTC.